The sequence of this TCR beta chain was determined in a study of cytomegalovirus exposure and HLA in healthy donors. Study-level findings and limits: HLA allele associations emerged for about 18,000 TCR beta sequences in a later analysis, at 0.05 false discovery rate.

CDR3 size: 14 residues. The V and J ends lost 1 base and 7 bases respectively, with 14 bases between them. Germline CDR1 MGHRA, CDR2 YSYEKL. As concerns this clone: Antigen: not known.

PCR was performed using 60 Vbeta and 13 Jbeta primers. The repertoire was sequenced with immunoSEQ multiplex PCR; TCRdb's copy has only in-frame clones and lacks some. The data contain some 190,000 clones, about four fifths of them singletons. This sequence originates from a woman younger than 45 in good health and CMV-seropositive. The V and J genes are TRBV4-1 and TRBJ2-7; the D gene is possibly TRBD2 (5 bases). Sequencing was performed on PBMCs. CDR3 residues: CASSQGPRSGEQYF. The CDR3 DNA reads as TGCGCCAGCAGCCAAGGACCTAGGTCGGGGGAGCAGTACTTC.